This T cell receptor (beta chain) was observed in a study of T cells after yellow fever vaccination. In the study overall: The SMART-Seq v4 Ultra Low Input method served to prepare the low-cell-number fractions. Notes on the study in general: Among primary-vaccination clones, most reappeared after the booster, at 95% to 96% for CD4 and more than 85% for CD8. The appearance of a small share of clonotypes in both CD4 and CD8 compartments was observed.

This clonotype was picked up many times. Its specificity is not known. By 5'RACE template switching, TCR cDNA was produced, with a universal primer site and UMIs added in the process. TCRdb reprocessed the 5' RACE reads with MiXCR, giving one entry per CDR3 protein. The sample lists under 200,000 distinct CDR3 sequences, 11% occurring once. In germline, CDR1 is SGDLS, CDR2 YYNGEE. CDR3 length: 11 amino acids. V shed 2 bases and J shed 5 bases, with 2 bases lying between them. The TCR sequence derives from a man aged 18 to 30 who received the YFV17D yellow fever vaccine. The source material was CD8+ T cells sorted from PBMCs, sampled 15 days after the yellow fever booster vaccination. This chain uses TRBV9 with TRBJ2-1; D is undetermined. This chain's CDR3 is CASSVNNEQFF. The CDR3 region has the DNA TGTGCCAGCAGCGTGAACAATGAGCAGTTCTTC.